The 31 T cell receptor beta chains below were found in one sample sequenced in a study of T cells in Graves' hyperthyroidism and ophthalmopathy. RNA transcripts yielded amplified TCR beta CDR3 regions. TCR CDR3 regions were first amplified by RT-PCR with HTBI primers. TCRdb reprocessed the multiplex PCR reads with MiXCR, giving one entry per CDR3 protein. Altogether fewer than 350,000 distinct CDR3 sequences are present, roughly 15% being singletons, with the ten largest covering 7.8%. The material sequenced was blood. Source of these receptors: a woman in her twenties or thirties with Graves' hyperthyroidism that later progressed to Graves' ophthalmopathy.

CDR3 residues: CASSQERGGGTPGANVLTF. The CDR3 DNA is TGTGCCAGCAGCCAAGAAAGGGGGGGTGGGACACCTGGGGCCAACGTCCTGACTTTC. The chain is built from TRBV3-2 and TRBJ2-6; TRBD1, the D gene given by the table, was not confirmed from the DNA. TRBV3-2 is tagged as a pseudogene. The CDR3 is 19 amino acids.

This clonotype came up many times. V gene TRBV11-3 combines with J gene TRBJ1-1; D unresolved. Between the trimmed V and J ends, which lost 6 bases and 4 bases, there was a span of 15 bases. Germline values: CDR1 SGHNT, CDR2 YENEEA. This CDR3 is 14 amino acids long. The CDR3 DNA reads as TGTGCCAGCAGACCACCGGGTTCGGGCACTGAAGCTTTCTTT. Its protein is CASRPPGSGTEAFF.

The J gene is TRBJ1-2, the V gene TRBV10-3; TRBD1 matches at 7 bases. Germline V gene data show CDR1 as ENHRY and CDR2 as SYGVKD. The CDR3 length is 13 residues. The V segment lost 7 bases and the J segment 3 bases; nucleotides outside the gene matches: 5. CDR3 nucleotide sequence: TGTGCCATCACCCCAGGGGGAGACTATGGCTACACCTTC. Amino acid sequence: CAITPGGDYGYTF.

This clonotype was detected many times. V gene TRBV12-3 or TRBV12-4 combines with J gene TRBJ2-7; the D is unclear. The CDR3 sequence is 10 residues long. V dropped 7 bases and J dropped 4 bases, with 5 bases sitting between them. The CDR3 region is CASTKYEQYF. DNA of the CDR3: TGTGCCAGCACCAAGTACGAGCAGTACTTC.

This clonotype has ten or more counts. The chain combines TRBV6-1 with TRBJ2-3, with 9 bases identical to TRBD2. The germline V gene encodes CDR1 MNHNS and CDR2 SASEGT. The trim removed 7 bases at V and 3 bases at J, leaving 8 bases unmatched. The CDR3 runs 15 residues. The CDR3 DNA follows: TGTGCCAGCATATCCCCAGCGGGGGGAACAGATACGCAGTATTTT. Its translation is CASISPAGGTDTQYF.

The sample holds many counts of this clonotype. The chain employs TRBV12-3 or TRBV12-4 and TRBJ2-3; 10 bases are shared with TRBD2. The length of the CDR3 is 18 residues. V shed 0 bases, J shed 5 bases, and the junction held 11 bases outside the gene matches. CDR3 loop: CASSLALKLAGLVDTQYF. The CDR3 coding sequence is TGTGCCAGCAGTTTAGCGCTAAAACTAGCGGGACTAGTAGATACGCAGTATTTT.

This clonotype was counted at least ten times. The rearrangement links TRBV20-1 to TRBJ2-5, with D uncertain. Between the trimmed V and J ends, which lost 3 bases and 5 bases, there was a span of 16 bases. The CDR3 loop spans 14 amino acids. Looked up from germline, CDR1 is DFQATT and CDR2 is SNEGSKA (reference sequence). The CDR3 coding sequence is TGCAGTGCTAGCGACGGCTTCCTTGGGGAGACCCAGTACTTC. Its translation: CSASDGFLGETQYF.

Of note for this clonotype: Given a much more abundant clone one base away, this may be a read error. The V gene is TRBV18, the J gene TRBJ2-2; D is possibly TRBD1 or TRBD2 (5 bases each). Trimming removed 3 bases at V and 4 bases at J, with 15 bases between. CDR1 is KGHSH and CDR2 is LQKENI in the germline V gene. The CDR3 runs 16 residues. In DNA form, the CDR3 reads TGTGCCAGCTCACCTGGGACGAAGGGAAGCACCGGGGAGCTGTTTTTT. Amino acid sequence: CASSPGTKGSTGELFF.

In its sample, this clonotype was seen many times. V gene TRBV2 combines with J gene TRBJ1-5, with a tentative D call TRBD1 (6 bases). This CDR3 spans 16 amino acids. CDR1 and CDR2 from the germline V gene are SNHLY and FYNNEI. V was trimmed by 7 bases and J by 7 bases, leaving 23 bases between them. DNA of the CDR3: TGTGCCAGCAAGGGGCCACGGGACAATCGTTTACAGCCCCAGCATTTT. It encodes CASKGPRDNRLQPQHF.

This clonotype was observed a few times. CDR3 bases: TGTGCCAGCAGTTACTACTACGAGCAGTACTTC. Residues: CASSYYYEQYF. The rearrangement links TRBV6-5 to TRBJ2-7, with D uncertain. Germline V gene data show CDR1 as MNHEY and CDR2 as SVGAGI. The CDR3 is 11 amino acids. With 1 base removed from V and 3 bases from J, the gap between germline ends came to 1 base.

This clonotype was seen many times. One end of the junction varies from germline; a read error may be responsible. The chain couples TRBV19 to TRBJ1-1; D remains unclear. The germline CDR1 and CDR2 sequences are LNHDA and SQIVND (reference sequence). This CDR3 has 12 residues. CDR3 DNA: TGTGCCAGCAGTAGGGTCAACACTGAAGCTTTCTTT. Its translation: CASSRVNTEAFF. The full variable domain, with the rest looked up from reference TRBV19 and TRBJ1-1, is DGGITQSPKYLFRKEGQNVTLSCEQNLNHDAMYWYRQDPGQGLRLIYYSQIVNDFQKGDIAEGYSVSREKKESFPLTVTSAQKNPTAFYLCASSRVNTEAFFGQGTRLTVV.

This clonotype was seen ten or more times. The chain combines TRBV10-3 with TRBJ2-2; 8 bases are shared with TRBD1. The CDR3 sequence is 13 residues long. V lost 4 bases and J lost 6; bases outside the gene matches: 1. From germline, CDR1 is ENHRY and CDR2 SYGVKD. The CDR3 sequence is CAISGTGPGELFF. The CDR3 DNA follows: TGTGCCATCAGTGGGACAGGGCCCGGGGAGCTGTTTTTT.

This clonotype was seen at least ten times. The chain combines TRBV5-6 with TRBJ1-4; 8 nucleotides line up with TRBD1. Germline V gene lookup returns CDR1 SGHDT and CDR2 YYEEEE. Unmatched junction bases numbered 8, after V lost 4 bases and J lost 6 bases. The CDR3 is 15 amino acids. CDR3 sequence reads: CASSDYRGADEKLFF. The DNA for the CDR3 is TGTGCCAGCAGCGACTACAGGGGGGCAGATGAAAAACTGTTTTTT.

This clonotype was detected ten times or more. The V call is TRBV30, the J call TRBJ1-2, with 8 bases aligning to TRBD1. The V gene's germline CDR1 is GTSNPN and CDR2 SVGIG (reference sequence). The CDR3 is 13 amino acids. The V and J ends lost 3 bases and 4 bases, in that order; junction bases with no gene match: 4. The chain's CDR3 is CAWRQGVAYGYTF. DNA for the CDR3: TGTGCCTGGAGACAGGGGGTGGCCTATGGCTACACCTTC.

This sequence joins TRBV3-1 and TRBJ1-2; 7 nucleotides align to TRBD1. V lost 1 base to trimming and J lost 6 bases; unmatched junction nucleotides: 14. Germline CDR1 and CDR2: LGHDT and YNNKEL (reference sequence). The CDR3 runs 17 residues. The CDR3 loop reads CASSQASRQGGIDGYTF. For the CDR3, the DNA is TGTGCCAGCAGCCAAGCCTCAAGACAGGGAGGAATAGATGGCTACACCTTC.

This clonotype was recorded many times. The chain links TRBV12-3 or TRBV12-4 to TRBJ2-7; D is undetermined. V was clipped by 6 bases and J by 6 bases, with 15 bases between them. This CDR3 has 13 residues. CDR3 protein: CASRGPYEPEQYF. CDR3 sequence (DNA): TGTGCCAGCAGAGGACCATACGAGCCCGAGCAGTACTTC.

This clonotype occurred a few times. Given a much more abundant clone one base away, this may be a read error. J is TRBJ1-5 and V is TRBV12-3 or TRBV12-4; no clear D gene. The CDR3 has 14 amino acids. CDR3 loop: CAGSLPYSNQPQHF. The CDR3 bases are TGTGCCGGCAGTCTACCCTATAGCAATCAGCCCCAGCATTTT.

This clonotype was counted at least ten times. The gene calls are TRBV19 and TRBJ1-1; D gene unclear. Germline V gives CDR1 LNHDA, CDR2 SQIVND (reference sequence). This CDR3 spans 16 amino acids. V gave up 3 bases and J gave up 2 bases, with 16 bases separating them. The CDR3 coding sequence is TGTGCCAGTAGTATTGGTCCCTCGCGCAGAAACACTGAAGCTTTCTTT. Protein product: CASSIGPSRRNTEAFF.

The chain links TRBV4-3 to TRBJ1-4; possible D gene TRBD1, 5 bases. The V gene lost 0 bases and the J gene lost 8 bases, with 13 bases spanning the gap. Germline V gene data show CDR1 as LGHNA and CDR2 as YSLEER. The CDR3 spans 15 residues. CDR3 DNA: TGCGCCAGCAGCCAAGATGCGGGGGGAGGGGAAAAACTGTTTTTT. Translating gives CASSQDAGGGEKLFF.

This clonotype came up many times. The J gene is TRBJ1-1, the V gene TRBV6-1; D might be TRBD1 (5 bases). Germline assignment: CDR1 MNHNS and CDR2 SASEGT. This CDR3 region has 14 residues. V lost 5 bases and J lost 1, with 11 bases in between. CDR3 region: CASSWGRQNTEAFF. The CDR3 bases are TGTGCCAGCAGTTGGGGCCGACAGAACACTGAAGCTTTCTTT.

This clonotype has ten or more counts. The chain recombines TRBV5-4 with TRBJ2-3; 7 bases agree with TRBD2. CDR3 length: 15 amino acids. The V segment lost 4 bases and the J segment 2 bases; nucleotides outside the gene matches: 7. The germline V gene encodes CDR1 SGHNT and CDR2 YYREEE (reference sequence). CDR3 coding DNA: TGTGCCAGCAGCCCCGGGGGGAGGTACACAGATACGCAGTATTTT. Amino acid sequence: CASSPGGRYTDTQYF.

This clonotype showed up many times. The V gene is TRBV13, the J gene TRBJ2-1; TRBD1 agrees at 11 bases. Per the germline V gene, CDR1 is PRHDT and CDR2 is FYEKMQ (reference sequence). The V gene end was trimmed by 5 bases and the J gene end by 4 bases; junction bases not matched to a gene: 7. CDR3 length equals 16 residues. The CDR3 nucleotides are TGTGCCAGCAGCCCATCGGGGGACAGGGGGTACAATGAGCAGTTCTTC. Its translation: CASSPSGDRGYNEQFF.

In this sample, this clonotype turned up a few times. Written as DNA, the CDR3 is TGTGCTAGTGGTCGGGGGGAAGGGGAGACCCAGTACTTC. Residues: CASGRGEGETQYF. V usage is TRBV12-5 and J usage is TRBJ2-5; 7 bases align to TRBD2. Germline V CDR1 and CDR2: LGHNT, FRNRAP. CDR3 length: 13 amino acids. V lost 5 bases and J lost 5; bases outside the gene matches: 5.

The table lists this clonotype with many counts. The chain employs TRBV19 and TRBJ1-1; no clear D. This CDR3 region has 15 residues. Trimming took off 1 base at V and 5 bases at J, with 14 bases between the two ends. Germline V lookup: CDR1 LNHDA, CDR2 SQIVND (reference sequence). The chain's CDR3 is CASSIGAGMTTEAFF. In nucleotides, the CDR3 is TGTGCCAGTAGTATAGGCGCGGGGATGACAACTGAAGCTTTCTTT.

This clonotype was counted a few times. This chain uses TRBV9 with TRBJ2-2; D perhaps matches TRBD2 (5 bases). V was clipped by 6 bases and J by 0 bases, with 12 bases between them. The CDR3 spans 15 residues. Germline CDR1 and CDR2: SGDLS and YYNGEE. CDR3 amino acids: CASKRGGSNTGELFF. In DNA form, the CDR3 reads TGTGCCAGCAAGCGTGGCGGGTCGAACACCGGGGAGCTGTTTTTT.

With regard to this clonotype: At one boundary the junction diverges from the germline segment, which might be a read error. The chain links TRBV19 to TRBJ1-1; 9 bases line up with TRBD1. The CDR3 covers 14 residues. The germline gives CDR1 LNHDA, CDR2 SQIVND (reference sequence). In DNA, the CDR3 is TGTGCCCGTAGCCAGGGACAGGGAAACACTGAAGCTTTCTTT. It yields the protein CARSQGQGNTEAFF.

J is TRBJ2-1 and V is TRBV6-2 or TRBV6-3; no reliable D call. The CDR3 loop spans 13 amino acids. Trimming removed 4 bases at V and 2 bases at J, with 6 bases between. The germline CDR1 and CDR2 sequences are MNHEY and SVGEGT. The CDR3 coding sequence is TGTGCCAGCAGTTTGGACGCCTACAATGAGCAGTTCTTC. This codes for CASSLDAYNEQFF.

This chain joins TRBV7-2 and TRBJ2-2; D possibly corresponds to TRBD2 (7 bases). Trimming took off 5 bases at V and 1 base at J, with 17 bases between the two ends. This CDR3 contains 17 residues. The germline V gene encodes CDR1 SGHTA and CDR2 FQGNSA. This CDR3 reads CASSGGGLERNTGELFF. DNA for the CDR3: TGTGCCAGCAGCGGGGGGGGGCTAGAGCGGAACACCGGGGAGCTGTTTTTT.

The chain employs TRBV6-1 and TRBJ2-7; TRBD1 matches 8 bases. The CDR3 totals 14 residues. Germline V gene sequence: CDR1 MNHNS, CDR2 SASEGT. The trim removed 10 bases at V and 1 base at J, leaving 9 bases unmatched. CDR3 coding DNA: TGTGCCACCCACTCATGGACAGGGTCCTACGAGCAGTACTTC. It encodes CATHSWTGSYEQYF.

This clonotype was picked up many times. CDR3 protein: CASSWGISDSGANVLTF. In nucleotides, the CDR3 is TGTGCCAGCAGTTGGGGGATCTCCGACTCTGGGGCCAACGTCCTGACTTTC. V gene TRBV27 combines with J gene TRBJ2-6; D is perhaps TRBD1 or TRBD2 (5 bases each). The CDR3 covers 17 residues. Trimming pared 4 bases from V and 0 bases from J, leaving 13 bases between. CDR1 is MNHEY and CDR2 is SMNVEV in the germline V gene (reference sequence).

J is TRBJ2-6 and V is TRBV5-1; TRBD1 matches 7 bases. Germline CDR1 is SGHRS and CDR2 is YFSETQ. With 1 base clipped from V and 0 bases from J, the junction kept 7 bases outside the gene matches. The CDR3 has 18 amino acids. The CDR3 loop reads CASSLYRDRSSGANVLTF. The CDR3 nucleotides are TGCGCCAGCAGCTTGTACCGGGACAGATCCTCTGGGGCCAACGTCCTGACTTTC.